What follows is one T cell receptor (beta chain) and its context. The method was immunoSEQ multiplex PCR; TCRdb's version includes in-frame clones alone and lacks a portion of them. Here the sample spans 35,000 to 45,000 clones, about two thirds being singletons. These data belong to a study of radiotherapy plus CTLA-4 blockade in lung cancer. Germline V gene sequence: CDR1 SGHDT, CDR2 YYEEEE. The CDR3 extends over 14 amino acids. The germline V and J ends were trimmed by 4 bases and 4 bases, with 14 bases remaining between them. The clonotype originates from a human donor with non-small cell lung cancer who had a partial response to radiotherapy plus ipilimumab. This chain links TRBV5-6 with TRBJ2-5, with TRBD2 as a possible D gene (5 bases). Material: peripheral blood, obtained from a patient treated with radiotherapy plus ipilimumab. In DNA, the CDR3 is TGTGCCAGCAGCGATGGGAGAGGCGGAGAGACCCAGTACTTC. This gives the protein CASSDGRGGETQYF.